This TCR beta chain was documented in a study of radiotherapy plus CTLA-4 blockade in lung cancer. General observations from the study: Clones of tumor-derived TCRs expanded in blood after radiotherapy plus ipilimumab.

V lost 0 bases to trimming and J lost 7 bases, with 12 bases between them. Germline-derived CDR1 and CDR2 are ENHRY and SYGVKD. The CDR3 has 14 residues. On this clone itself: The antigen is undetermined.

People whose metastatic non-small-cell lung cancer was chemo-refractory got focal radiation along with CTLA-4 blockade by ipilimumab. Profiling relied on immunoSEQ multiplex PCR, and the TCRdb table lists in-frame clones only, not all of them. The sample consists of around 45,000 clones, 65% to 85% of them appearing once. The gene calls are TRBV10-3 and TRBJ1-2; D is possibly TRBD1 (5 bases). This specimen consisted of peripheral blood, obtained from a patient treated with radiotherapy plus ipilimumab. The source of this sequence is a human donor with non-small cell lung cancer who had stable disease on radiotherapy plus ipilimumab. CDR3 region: CAISESMGPGGYTF. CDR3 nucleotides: TGTGCCATCAGTGAGTCGATGGGGCCAGGTGGCTACACCTTC.